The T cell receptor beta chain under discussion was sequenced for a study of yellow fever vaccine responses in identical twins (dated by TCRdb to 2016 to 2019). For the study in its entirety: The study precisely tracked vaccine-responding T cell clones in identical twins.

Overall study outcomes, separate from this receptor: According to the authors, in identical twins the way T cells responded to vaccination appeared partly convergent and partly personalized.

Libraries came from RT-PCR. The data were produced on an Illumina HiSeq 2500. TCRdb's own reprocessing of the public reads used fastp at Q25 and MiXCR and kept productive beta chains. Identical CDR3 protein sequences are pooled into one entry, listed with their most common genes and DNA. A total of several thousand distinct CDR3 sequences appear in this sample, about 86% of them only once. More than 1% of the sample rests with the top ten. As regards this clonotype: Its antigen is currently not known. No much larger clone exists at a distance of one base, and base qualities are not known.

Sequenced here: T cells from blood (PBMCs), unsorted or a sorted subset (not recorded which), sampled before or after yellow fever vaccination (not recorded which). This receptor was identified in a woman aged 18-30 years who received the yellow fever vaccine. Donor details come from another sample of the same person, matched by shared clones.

The CDR3 amino acid sequence is: CASSALQGAVYEQYF. The DNA sequence is given as TGTGCCAGCAGCGCCCTACAGGGGGCGGTGTACGAGCAGTACTTC. The chain is assembled from TRBV7-2 and TRBJ2-7, with 9 junctional bases fitting TRBD1. Taken from the germline V gene, the CDR1 and CDR2 loops are SGHTA and FQGNSA. Relative to germline, V is missing 5 bases and J is missing 4 bases, with 9 bases of the junction outside any gene match. Spanning cysteine to phenylalanine, the CDR3 consists of 15 amino acids. Only the CDR3 portion is preserved as DNA: 45 bases, with reading frame beginning at the first base. Supplemented by the reference TRBV7-2 and TRBJ2-7 proteins around the CDR3, the complete variable domain is GAGVSQSPSNKVTEKGKDVELRCDPISGHTALYWYRQSLGQGLEFLIYFQGNSAPDKSGLPSDRFSAERTGGSVSTLTIQRTQQEDSAVYLCASSALQGAVYEQYFGPGTRLTVT.